These 8 T cell receptor beta chains share one sample of origin, sequenced in a study of blood T cells in healthy people across ages. A second roughly 7 to 11 cycle PCR used barcoded and J-beta primers. A single record per CDR3 protein comes from TCRdb applying MiXCR to the 5' RACE reads. The sample comprises roughly 1,700,000 distinct CDR3 sequences, under 30% of which are singletons, and roughly 8% rests with the top ten. Sample: blood. These TCRs come from a woman aged 25 to 45 in good health.

This clonotype has a single count. Germline is not matched at one junction end, which may reflect a read error. J is TRBJ1-1 and V is TRBV3-1; D is ambiguous. The germline V gene has CDR1 LGHDT and CDR2 YNNKEL (reference sequence). The CDR3 has 12 residues. CDR3 sequence reads: CTSSHMNTEAFF. CDR3 sequence (DNA): TGTACCAGCAGTCATATGAACACTGAAGCTTTCTTT.

Here the CDR3 reads CASSPAGGPHEQYF. The CDR3 DNA reads TGTGCCAGTAGTCCAGCGGGGGGGCCCCACGAGCAGTACTTC. The chain joins TRBV19 to TRBJ2-5; 10 nucleotides agree with TRBD2. The DNA end lines up better with TRBJ2-7; the J call may be wrong. Germline V gene lookup returns CDR1 LNHDA and CDR2 SQIVND (reference sequence). The CDR3 has 14 amino acids.

This clonotype came up a few times. This rearrangement joins TRBV6-1 to TRBJ2-1, with 9 bases lining up with TRBD2. Germline-derived CDR1 and CDR2 are MNHNS and SASEGT. The CDR3 is 16 amino acids. In DNA form, the CDR3 reads TGTGGGACCCGGCTAGCGGGGCTCCCCTCCTACAATGAGCAGTTCTTC. Translating gives CGTRLAGLPSYNEQFF.

This clonotype showed up just a few times. This rearrangement joins TRBV12-3 or TRBV12-4 to TRBJ2-4; D is unclear. V gave up 0 bases and J gave up 5 bases, with 8 bases separating them. The CDR3 spans 14 residues. The CDR3 region is CASSLAGFENIQYF. As DNA, the CDR3 is TGTGCCAGCAGTTTAGCTGGTTTTGAAAACATTCAGTACTTC.

This clonotype appeared many times. This chain links TRBV20-1 with TRBJ2-6; 12 positions agree with TRBD2. Germline values: CDR1 DFQATT, CDR2 SNEGSKA (reference sequence). The CDR3 covers 16 residues. V was pared by 5 bases and J by 4 bases, with 6 bases of the junction left unmatched. The CDR3 DNA is TGCAGTGCTTCTAGCGGGAGGGTGGCCGGGGCCAACGTCCTGACTTTC. The encoded protein is CSASSGRVAGANVLTF.

J is TRBJ1-2 and V is TRBV20-1, with 8 bases lining up with TRBD1. CDR1 is DFQATT, CDR2 SNEGSKA, per germline (reference sequence). V was clipped by 6 bases and J by 8 bases; unmatched bases: 5. CDR3 size: 11 residues. This CDR3 reads CSAPDRVGYTF. For the CDR3, the DNA is TGCAGTGCCCCGGACAGGGTCGGCTACACCTTC.

This clonotype turned up a few times. The chain links TRBV29-1 to TRBJ2-4, with TRBD1 as a possible D gene (5 bases). Germline assignment: CDR1 SQVTM and CDR2 ANQGSEA. The V end was cut by 6 bases, the J end by 0 bases, with 12 bases between. The CDR3 consists of 14 residues. The CDR3 nucleotides read TGCAGCGTGACAGACAGTTTAGCCAAAAACATTCAGTACTTC. It translates to CSVTDSLAKNIQYF.

This clonotype appeared a few times. J is TRBJ2-4 and V is TRBV12-3 or TRBV12-4, with TRBD1 matching over 7 bases. CDR3 length: 13 residues. V was pared by 7 bases and J by 13 bases, with 13 bases of the junction left unmatched. For the CDR3, the DNA is TGTGCCAGCACTACTGACAGGGCTACGAAGCAGTACTTC. This sequence encodes CASTTDRATKQYF.